The clone carrying this T cell receptor beta chain was counted between two and nine times. The CDR3 spans 16 residues. V was clipped by 2 bases and J by 3 bases, with 15 bases between them. Per germline, CDR1 MNHNS and CDR2 SASEGT. These data belong to a study of T-cell memory formation after mild COVID-19. About the study: Largely donor-specific TCR clusters were found.

TCRdb re-called the 5' RACE reads with MiXCR, one entry per CDR3 protein. Found here are about 57,000 distinct CDR3 sequences, about 12% of them singletons; the top ten hold 24%. Material for sequencing was PBMCs or a T cell subset sorted from them (not recorded which). The rearrangement uses TRBV6-1 and TRBJ2-3, with D tentatively TRBD2 (6 bases). This clonotype was obtained from a man between 18 and 29 years old who had mild COVID-19 (a few samples of this study predate the infection). Cell type and time point are not known. In DNA, the CDR3 is TGTGCCAGCAGTGAAAATGGAGGGTCAGGAACAGATACGCAGTATTTT. Translating gives CASSENGGSGTDTQYF.